This T cell receptor (beta chain) is from a study of T cell responses to AZD1222 COVID-19 vaccine. Study-level points and caveats: Clonal diversity may have been underestimated, and the donors were mostly white British, with more females than males. As reported, nearly half of all spike-specific TCRs target variant regions that are unmutated. Spike-specific TCR repertoires showed rising breadth and depth after two AZD1222 doses. The span of vaccine-associated CD4 TCRs extended across spike, with dominance at 160-218 and 743-854.

Method: immunoSEQ multiplex PCR; TCRdb's copy keeps in-frame clones and lacks some. The data contain about 140,000 clones, 91% of them singletons. Concerning this clone: Its specificity is unknown.

This sequence originates from an adult who received the MenACWY meningococcal vaccine as a control. The source was peripheral blood, collected 28 days after the second dose of the MenACWY control vaccine.

The CDR3, as DNA: TGTGCCAGTAGCCCCAGCTCTGGAAACACCATATATTTT. It translates to CASSPSSGNTIYF. The V call is TRBV19, the J call TRBJ1-3; D uncertain. Trimming pared 6 bases from V and 0 bases from J, leaving 6 bases between. The CDR3 has 13 amino acids. CDR1 LNHDA and CDR2 SQIVND come from the germline V gene (reference sequence).